This T cell receptor beta chain was sequenced during a study of blood T cell repertoires in COVID-19. CDR3 length: 19 residues. Per the germline V gene, CDR1 is SGHRS and CDR2 is YFSETQ. J was trimmed by 1 base and V by 3 bases; bases with no gene match: 10. Only one count was recorded for this clone. Libraries were prepared by immunoSEQ multiplex PCR; TCRdb keeps only in-frame clonotypes and omits some of them. The sample consists of under 150,000 clones, about 84% of them appearing once. The material sequenced was peripheral blood. This receptor was obtained from a man aged 55 to 69 with active or convalescent COVID-19. The chain couples TRBV5-1 to TRBJ2-3; 14 bases are shared with TRBD2. The CDR3 region is CASSSGLAGVSFGTDTQYF. For the CDR3, the DNA is TGCGCCAGCAGCTCGGGACTAGCGGGAGTATCTTTCGGCACAGATACGCAGTATTTT. Drawing the rest from reference TRBV5-1 and TRBJ2-3, the complete variable domain is KAGVTQTPRYLIKTRGQQVTLSCSPISGHRSVSWYQQTPGQGLQFLFEYFSETQRNKGNFPGRFSGRQFSNSRSEMNVSTLELGDSALYLCASSSGLAGVSFGTDTQYFGPGTRLTVL.